This T cell receptor beta chain appears in the sequencing data of a study of cytomegalovirus exposure and HLA in healthy donors. The CDR3 length is 16 residues. The germline V gene has CDR1 SGHTA and CDR2 FQGNSA. V shed 3 bases and J shed 4 bases, with 16 bases lying between them. Study-wide results and limits: Later analysis indicated greater clonal expansion among HLA-associated TCR beta chains than among equally common other chains. Highest at DRB1 and lowest at HLA-C, TCR association rates differed among HLA loci in a later analysis.

On this clone itself: The antigen is undetermined.

In the PCR, 60 Vbeta and 13 Jbeta primers were used. The protocol was immunoSEQ multiplex PCR, while the TCRdb copy is restricted to in-frame clones and leaves out a portion. The repertoire holds 150,000 to 200,000 clones, with about 77% as singletons. All donors participated as healthy donors of bone marrow. These donors counted as nominally healthy when sampled, but unrecorded immune exposures were likely. The V call is TRBV7-2, the J call TRBJ1-5, with D maybe TRBD1 (6 bases). This clonotype was sampled from a female donor in good health and CMV-seronegative. The specimen sequenced was PBMCs. As DNA, the CDR3 is TGTGCCAGCAGCTTGATATTCGGACAGCAGAATCAGCCCCAGCATTTT. Its protein product is CASSLIFGQQNQPQHF. The entire variable domain, with the rest obtained from reference TRBV7-2 and TRBJ1-5, is as follows: GAGVSQSPSNKVTEKGKDVELRCDPISGHTALYWYRQSLGQGLEFLIYFQGNSAPDKSGLPSDRFSAERTGGSVSTLTIQRTQQEDSAVYLCASSLIFGQQNQPQHFGDGTRLSIL.